The next 16 T cell receptor beta chains were all read from a single sample in a study of cytomegalovirus exposure and HLA in healthy donors. In the PCR, 60 Vbeta and 13 Jbeta primers were used. Profiled with immunoSEQ multiplex PCR; TCRdb holds only in-frame clones, not every one. The table has roughly 140,000 clones, approximately 81% seen once; the top ten hold 2.3%. The material sequenced was PBMCs. These receptors originate from a young woman in good health and CMV-seronegative.

The rearrangement links TRBV9 to TRBJ2-1; 9 bases are shared with TRBD2. V lost 1 base and J lost 0; bases outside the gene matches: 11. CDR3 length: 19 residues. Germline V gives CDR1 SGDLS, CDR2 YYNGEE. The CDR3 protein is CASSVRRGGPPSSYNEQFF. CDR3 DNA: TGTGCCAGCAGCGTACGGCGGGGGGGCCCCCCTAGCTCCTACAATGAGCAGTTCTTC.

The chain carries TRBV11-3 and TRBJ2-1; D perhaps matches TRBD2 (6 bases). CDR3 length equals 13 residues. V was shortened by 5 bases and J by 8 bases, with 13 bases between the two germline ends. CDR1 is SGHNT and CDR2 is YENEEA in the germline V gene. The CDR3 reads CASSPWRGDEQFF. CDR3 sequence (DNA): TGTGCCAGCAGCCCCTGGAGGGGCGATGAGCAGTTCTTC.

This chain links TRBV10-3 with TRBJ2-7; tentative D call: TRBD2 (5 bases). Between the trimmed V and J ends, which lost 2 bases and 6 bases, there was a span of 14 bases. The CDR3 consists of 14 residues. Germline-derived CDR1 and CDR2 are ENHRY and SYGVKD. The CDR3 protein is CAISEPPLGSEQYF. The CDR3 DNA sequence: TGTGCCATCAGTGAGCCCCCCTTAGGGAGCGAGCAGTACTTC.

The chain joins TRBV6-1 to TRBJ1-1, with D tentatively TRBD1 (5 bases). V lost 10 bases and J 3 bases, leaving 12 bases between the germline ends. This CDR3 has 12 residues. CDR1 and CDR2 (germline): MNHNS, SASEGT. The CDR3 DNA follows: TGTGCCAACGGAAAGGGGCACACTGAAGCTTTCTTT. This gives the protein CANGKGHTEAFF.

The chain recombines TRBV10-3 with TRBJ1-1; maybe TRBD1 (5 bases). Germline V gives CDR1 ENHRY, CDR2 SYGVKD. The germline V and J ends were trimmed by 11 bases and 6 bases, with 16 bases remaining between them. This CDR3 is 12 amino acids long. The CDR3 DNA follows: TGTGCCTCGGGGGGAGGGATGTCTGAAGCTTTCTTT. Translating gives CASGGGMSEAFF.

This clone showed up just a few times. The chain combines TRBV28 with TRBJ1-2; D gene unclear. The germline V gene has CDR1 MDHEN and CDR2 SYDVKM. The CDR3 spans 13 residues. The V end was cut by 10 bases, the J end by 4 bases, with 16 bases between. CDR3 sequence reads: CATDGGEGYGYTF. In DNA form, the CDR3 reads TGTGCCACGGACGGCGGGGAGGGCTATGGCTACACCTTC.

V gene TRBV30 combines with J gene TRBJ2-1; 10 bases are shared with TRBD2. The CDR3 spans 17 residues. CDR1 is GTSNPN and CDR2 is SVGIG in the germline V gene (reference sequence). With 1 base clipped from V and 8 bases from J, the junction kept 14 bases outside the gene matches. DNA of the CDR3: TGTGCCTGGAGTGGGATAGCGGGGGGCCCCCTTATCGATGAGCAGTTCTTC. This codes for CAWSGIAGGPLIDEQFF.

The rearrangement uses TRBV5-8 and TRBJ1-2; D is unclear. In germline, CDR1 is SGHTS, CDR2 YDEGEE. V lost 4 bases, J lost 6 bases, and 16 bases lay in between. The length of the CDR3 is 14 residues. CDR3 sequence: CASSPVWASDGYTF. The DNA for the CDR3 is TGTGCCAGCAGCCCCGTCTGGGCTAGCGATGGCTACACCTTC.

V and J are TRBV27 and TRBJ2-7; possibly TRBD2 for D (6 bases). Germline CDR1 is MNHEY and CDR2 is SMNVEV (reference sequence). V lost 2 bases and J 6 bases, leaving 14 bases between the germline ends. This CDR3 is 14 amino acids long. The CDR3 sequence: CASSLLGGTGEQYF. The CDR3 region has the DNA TGTGCCAGCAGTTTACTCGGCGGGACGGGCGAGCAGTACTTC.

The rearrangement joins TRBV6-5 to TRBJ1-4; D might be TRBD1 (6 bases). The CDR3 contains 14 residues. Trimming cost V 2 bases and J 5 bases, with 9 bases left between them. Germline V CDR1 and CDR2: MNHEY, SVGAGI. The CDR3: CASSYGGANEKLFF. CDR3 bases: TGTGCCAGCAGTTACGGGGGGGCCAATGAAAAACTGTTTTTT.

The chain couples TRBV4-1 to TRBJ2-5; TRBD1 matches at 8 bases. After removal of 4 bases from V and 7 bases from J, the junction contained 11 bases not matched to a gene. The CDR3 is made up of 15 amino acids. The germline gives CDR1 MGHRA, CDR2 YSYEKL. The CDR3 reads CASSPVVGTGGTQYF. The CDR3 DNA reads TGCGCCAGCAGCCCAGTCGTGGGGACAGGTGGGACCCAGTACTTC.

The sample holds one count of this clone. The chain's CDR3 is CASSPLQAGISTDTQYF. CDR3 nucleotides: TGTGCCAGTAGCCCTCTTCAGGCAGGGATTAGCACAGATACGCAGTATTTT. This chain uses TRBV19 with TRBJ2-3; TRBD1 is a possible D gene (5 bases). CDR3 length: 17 amino acids. V lost 6 bases and J lost 0, with 19 bases in between. Germline V CDR1 and CDR2: LNHDA, SQIVND (reference sequence).

This clone was found once. A much larger clone lies one base from this, so it may be a read error. The chain couples TRBV7-3 to TRBJ2-3, with D maybe TRBD2 (5 bases). This CDR3 spans 13 amino acids. Trimming cost V 6 bases and J 0 bases, with 7 bases left between them. Germline V gene sequence: CDR1 SGHTA, CDR2 FQGTGA. The CDR3, as DNA: TGTGCCAGCAGTCGCGGGAGCACAGATACGCAGTATTTT. Its protein is CASSRGSTDTQYF.

This chain links TRBV30 with TRBJ2-2, with unresolved D. Germline V gene data show CDR1 as GTSNPN and CDR2 as SVGIG (reference sequence). Trimming shortened V by 2 bases and J by 1 base, and 5 bases separated the two germline ends. The CDR3 has 13 amino acids. CDR3 DNA: TGTGCCTGGAGTACTGGGAACACCGGGGAGCTGTTTTTT. Its protein is CAWSTGNTGELFF.

The gene calls are TRBV11-2 and TRBJ1-1; 7 bases line up with TRBD1. Germline CDR1 SGHAT, CDR2 FQNNGV. The CDR3 has 12 residues. With 5 bases clipped from V and 7 bases from J, the junction kept 4 bases outside the gene matches. CDR3 sequence (DNA): TGTGCCAGCAGCCCGCGGGACAGTGAAGCTTTCTTT. Encoded protein: CASSPRDSEAFF.

A remark on this clone: A read error may produce the germline difference seen at one junction end. This chain joins TRBV5-1 and TRBJ1-1; 7 bases are a match to TRBD1. Germline CDR1 and CDR2: SGHRS and YFSETQ. The CDR3 length is 15 residues. CDR3: CTSSQRYRGSTEAFF. CDR3 nucleotides: TGCACCAGCAGCCAGAGGTACAGGGGAAGCACTGAAGCTTTCTTT.